This T cell receptor (beta chain) was obtained from a study of blood T cells in healthy people across ages. In the study overall: Template switching caught about one barcoded beta molecule for each two T cells. Study results and limitations: Comparison with aged donors showed that long-lived donors had more naive CD4+ cells and higher diversity. Leaving the PBMCs unsorted stopped any conclusive comparison of naive versus antigen-experienced cells.

This clonotype showed up just a few times. Its antigen is still unknown. Trimming at V came to 0 bases and at J to 2 bases, leaving 6 bases not matched to a gene. Germline V gene data show CDR1 as LGHNA and CDR2 as YSLEER. The CDR3 is made up of 16 amino acids. Using a J-beta primer mix together with a sample-barcoded 5' primer, a second PCR was run for 7 to 11 cycles. With 12 random nucleotides, a template-switch adaptor tagged each individual cDNA molecule. MiXCR was run by TCRdb on the 5' RACE reads, yielding one entry per CDR3 protein. The repertoire holds about a million distinct CDR3 sequences, 35% to 40% seen once, with about an eighth in the top ten.

The chain recombines TRBV4-3 with TRBJ1-1, with 7 bases that match TRBD1. The clonotype was recovered from a man aged 18 to 29 in good health. Specimen: blood. The CDR3 sequence is CASSQEGQNFNTEAFF. The CDR3 DNA sequence: TGCGCCAGCAGCCAAGAGGGACAGAATTTTAACACTGAAGCTTTCTTT.